The table lists the clone carrying this T cell receptor (beta chain) with a few counts. Its antigen is still unknown. This sample is part of a study of beta chain features in type 1 diabetes. Findings of the study overall: Whatever favoring of shorter templates PCR might show would apply equally to patients and controls. TCRB CDR3 length was moderately but significantly reduced in all four CD4+ subsets of Type 1 diabetes patients.

The collection from each donor was one heparinised blood draw averaging roughly 110 mL. The isolated RNA, all of it, was reverse transcribed, so expressed TCRB transcripts were what got sequenced. Samples of naive, central memory and regulatory T cells yielded a mean of about 3.5 million reads. The method was immunoSEQ multiplex PCR; TCRdb's version includes in-frame clones alone and lacks a portion of them. The sample carries over 600,000 clones, approximately 13% recorded once. The CDR3 is 13 amino acids. Germline-derived CDR1 and CDR2 are SGHNT and YYREEE (reference sequence). Trimming removed 0 bases at V and 5 bases at J, with 7 bases between.

The rearrangement joins TRBV5-4 to TRBJ2-3, with D uncertain. Sequenced: naive CD4+ T cells from blood. The origin of this receptor is a man aged 25 to 40 with type 1 diabetes. In nucleotides, the CDR3 is TGTGCCAGCAGCTTGGGGAACTTAGATACGCAGTATTTT. This codes for CASSLGNLDTQYF.